Sequencing of this T cell receptor (beta chain) was carried out in a study of blood T cell repertoires in COVID-19. Background on the study: From the United States, Italy and Spain came samples of acute and convalescent COVID-19. The analysed material was cDNA or gDNA that came from T cells, B-cell-depleted T cells, or PBMCs.

In the study's own analysis: Reference gene primers were amplified, and this amplification served to estimate nucleated cell counts. Only in-frame clones appear in the TCRdb table, and some are missing; sequencing was by immunoSEQ multiplex PCR. For V, J and clone size, that table is used; D and trimming come from the DNA. The table has over 90,000 clones, 80% to 90% seen once; the top ten hold 3.5%. The sequence was obtained from a woman aged 55 to 70 with acute or convalescent COVID-19. Sequencing input: peripheral blood.

In DNA form, the CDR3 reads TGTGCCAGCTCATATTCCACAGGGTCCCAGCATTTT. Amino acids: CASSYSTGSQHF. The chain combines TRBV18 with TRBJ1-5; tentative D call: TRBD1 (6 bases). This CDR3 spans 12 amino acids. Germline assignment: CDR1 KGHSH and CDR2 LQKENI. With 5 bases removed from V and 11 bases from J, the gap between germline ends came to 13 bases.